This TCR beta chain was obtained from a study of cytomegalovirus exposure and HLA in healthy donors. The CDR3 extends over 16 amino acids. Germline-derived CDR1 and CDR2 are SEHNR and FQNEAQ (reference sequence). V shed 1 base and J shed 2 bases, with 14 bases lying between them. With 60 Vbeta and 13 Jbeta primers, the PCR was carried out. Data came from immunoSEQ multiplex PCR; TCRdb stores just in-frame clones and leaves some out. The data show about 93,000 clones, more than 55% seen once. The chain employs TRBV7-9 and TRBJ1-1; TRBD1 is a possible D gene (6 bases). The clonotype originates from a boy aged 5-17 years in good health and CMV-seropositive. The sample comprised PBMCs. CDR3 amino acids: CASSLGAGDFNTEAFF. The CDR3 region has the DNA TGTGCCAGCAGCTTAGGGGCAGGGGATTTTAACACTGAAGCTTTCTTT.